Sequencing of this TCR beta chain was carried out in a study of blood T cell repertoires in COVID-19. Study overall: Spain, Italy and the United States supplied samples that represented acute and convalescent COVID-19. PBMCs, B-cell-depleted T cells, or T cells were the source of the cDNA or gDNA that made up the material.

V lost 5 bases, J lost 6 bases, and 8 bases lay in between. The CDR3 runs to 12 residues. Looked up from germline, CDR1 is SEHNR and CDR2 is FQNEAQ (reference sequence). Per the original data handling: It was from reference gene primer amplification that nucleated cell counts were estimated. TCRdb's copy holds only in-frame clones and misses some; the assay was immunoSEQ multiplex PCR. D and trimming were read from the DNA, whereas the V and J calls and clone size are those reported in that table. The repertoire holds 150,000 or so clones, around 84% seen once, with approximately 7% in the top ten. The rearrangement joins TRBV7-9 to TRBJ2-1; possible D gene TRBD2, 5 bases. The source material was peripheral blood. This TCR was sampled from a man over 45 with active or convalescent COVID-19. CDR3 DNA sequence: TGTGCCAGCAGCCCCGAGGGCAATGAGCAGTTCTTC. Protein product: CASSPEGNEQFF.